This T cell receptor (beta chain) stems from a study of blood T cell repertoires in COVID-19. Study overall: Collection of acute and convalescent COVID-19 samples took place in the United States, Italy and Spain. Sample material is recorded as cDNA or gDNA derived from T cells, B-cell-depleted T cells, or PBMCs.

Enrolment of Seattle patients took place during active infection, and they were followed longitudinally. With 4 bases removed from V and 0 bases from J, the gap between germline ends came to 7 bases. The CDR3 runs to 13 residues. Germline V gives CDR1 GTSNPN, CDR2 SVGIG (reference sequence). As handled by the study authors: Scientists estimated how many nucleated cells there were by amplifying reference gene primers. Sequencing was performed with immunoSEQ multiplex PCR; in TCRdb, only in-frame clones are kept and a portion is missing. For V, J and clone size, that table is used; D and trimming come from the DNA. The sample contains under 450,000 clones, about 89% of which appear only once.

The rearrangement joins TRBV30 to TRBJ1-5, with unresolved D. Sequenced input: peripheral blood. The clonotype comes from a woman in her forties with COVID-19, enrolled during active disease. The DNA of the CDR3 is TGTGCCTGGACAGGTAATAGCAATCAGCCCCAGCATTTT. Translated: CAWTGNSNQPQHF.